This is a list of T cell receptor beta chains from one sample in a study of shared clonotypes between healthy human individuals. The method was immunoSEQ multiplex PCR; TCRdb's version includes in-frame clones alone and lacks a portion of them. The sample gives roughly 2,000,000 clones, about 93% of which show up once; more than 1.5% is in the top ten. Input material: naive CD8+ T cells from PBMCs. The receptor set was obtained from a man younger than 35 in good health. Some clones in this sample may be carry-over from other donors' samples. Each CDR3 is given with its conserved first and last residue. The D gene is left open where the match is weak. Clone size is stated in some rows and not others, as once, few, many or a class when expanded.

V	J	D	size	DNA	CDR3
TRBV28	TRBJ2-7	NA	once	TGTGCCAGCAGTTTATTAGAGGGGCAGTACTTC	CASSLLEGQYF
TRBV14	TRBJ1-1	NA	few	TGTGCCAGCAGCCGAGCGGACACGGTGGAGACTGAAGCTTTCTTT	CASSRADTVETEAFF
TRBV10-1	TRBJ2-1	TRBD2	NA	TGCGCCACCTCGGGGGGGAATGAGCAGTTCTTC	CATSGGNEQFF
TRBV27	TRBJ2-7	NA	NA	TGTGCCAGCAGTTTCCGTGACAGACGCTACGAGCAGTACTTC	CASSFRDRRYEQYF
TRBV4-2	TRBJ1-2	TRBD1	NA	TGTGCCAGCAGCCAAGCGGAGGGGGCTAATGGCTACACCTTC	CASSQAEGANGYTF
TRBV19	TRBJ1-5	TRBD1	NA	TGTGCCAGTAGTATTTGGGACAGCAGTCAGCCCCAGCATTTT	CASSIWDSSQPQHF
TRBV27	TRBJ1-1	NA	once	TGTGCCAGCAGTCCGACAATAGGTAGAAACACTGAAGCTTTCTTT	CASSPTIGRNTEAFF
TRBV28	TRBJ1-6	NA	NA	TGTGCCAGCAGACCTGACAGGAGGCCCCTCCACTTT	CASRPDRRPLHF
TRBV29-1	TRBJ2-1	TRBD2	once	TGCAGCGTCCTCGCCCGGGGTAGCGGGAGGTACAATGAGCAGTTCTTC	CSVLARGSGRYNEQFF
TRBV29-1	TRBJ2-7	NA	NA	TGCAGCGTTTTCAGTAGTGATTACGAGCAGTACTTC	CSVFSSDYEQYF
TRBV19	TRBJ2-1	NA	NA	TGTGCCAGTAGTATATGGAGCGACCTCTACAATGAGCAGTTCTTC	CASSIWSDLYNEQFF
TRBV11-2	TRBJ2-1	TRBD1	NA	TGTGCCAGCAGCTTAGGGGACAGAAGGTTGGATGAGCAGTTCTTC	CASSLGDRRLDEQFF
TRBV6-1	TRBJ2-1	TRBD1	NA	TGTGCCAGCAGTGAGGACAGGGGTCGGGATGAGCAGTTCTTC	CASSEDRGRDEQFF
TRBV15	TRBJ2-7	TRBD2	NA	TGTGCCACCTCGCGGGAGGGCGGGAGCTCCTACGAGCAGTACTTC	CATSREGGSSYEQYF
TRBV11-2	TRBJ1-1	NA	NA	TGTGCCAGCAGCTTATATGGCCCGGGGGCCCACACTGAAGCTTTCTTT	CASSLYGPGAHTEAFF
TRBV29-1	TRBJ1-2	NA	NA	TGCAGCGTTTGGCCTGGGTTCAGGGAAGGCTACACCTTC	CSVWPGFREGYTF
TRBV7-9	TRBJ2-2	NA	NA	TGTGCCAGCAGCTTCCCACTCGGCGAGGAGCTGTTTTTT	CASSFPLGEELFF
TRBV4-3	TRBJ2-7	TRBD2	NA	TGCGCCAGCAGCCAAGGGGAGGGGCGGCACTACGAGCAGTACTTC	CASSQGEGRHYEQYF
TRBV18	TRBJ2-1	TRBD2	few	TGTGCCAGCTCACTCGACCTCTATCTAGCGGACGACAACAATGAGCAGTTCTTC	CASSLDLYLADDNNEQFF
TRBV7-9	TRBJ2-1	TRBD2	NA	TGTGCCAGCAGTCAGGGACTAGCGCTCTACAATGAGCAGTTCTTC	CASSQGLALYNEQFF
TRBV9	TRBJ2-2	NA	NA	TGTGCCAGCAGCGCGGGGGCCGGGGAGCTGTTTTTT	CASSAGAGELFF
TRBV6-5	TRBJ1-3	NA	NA	TGTGCCAGCAGTTACAGTCGAAGGGGAAACACCATATATTTT	CASSYSRRGNTIYF
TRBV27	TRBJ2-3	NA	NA	TGTGCCAGCAGTTTGAGGCAGAGCACAGATACGCAGTATTTT	CASSLRQSTDTQYF
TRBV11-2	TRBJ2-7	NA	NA	TGTGCCAGCAGCTTAACAGTCTGGTACGAGCAGTACTTC	CASSLTVWYEQYF
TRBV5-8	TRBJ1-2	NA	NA	TGTGCCAGCAGCTCAAGGTTCTTCGGCTATGGCTACACCTTC	CASSSRFFGYGYTF
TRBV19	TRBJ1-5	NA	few	TGTGCCAGTAGTATGGGAGAGGGTTATCAGCCCCAGCATTTT	CASSMGEGYQPQHF
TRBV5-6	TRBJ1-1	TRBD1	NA	TGTGCCAGCAGCTTTGGGGCGACAGGGTTCGGGAACACTGAAGCTTTCTTT	CASSFGATGFGNTEAFF
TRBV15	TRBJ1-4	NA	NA	TGTGCCACCAGCGCAGATCGGGCAGATAATGAAAAACTGTTTTTT	CATSADRADNEKLFF
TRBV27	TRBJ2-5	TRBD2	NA	TGTGCCAGCAGTTTGCAGCGGGAGGGAAAAGGGGAGACCCAGTACTTC	CASSLQREGKGETQYF